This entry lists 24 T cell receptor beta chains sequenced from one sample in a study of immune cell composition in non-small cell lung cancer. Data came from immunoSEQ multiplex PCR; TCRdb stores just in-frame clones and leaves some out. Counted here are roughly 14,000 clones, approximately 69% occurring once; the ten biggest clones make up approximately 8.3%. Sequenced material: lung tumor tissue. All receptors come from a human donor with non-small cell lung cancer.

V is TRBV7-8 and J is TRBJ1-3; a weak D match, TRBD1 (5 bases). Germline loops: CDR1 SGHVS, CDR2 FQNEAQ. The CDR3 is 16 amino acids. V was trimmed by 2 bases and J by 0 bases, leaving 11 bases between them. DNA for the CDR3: TGTGCCAGCAGCTTAAGGGGCAGGGCCTCTGGAAACACCATATATTTT. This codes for CASSLRGRASGNTIYF.

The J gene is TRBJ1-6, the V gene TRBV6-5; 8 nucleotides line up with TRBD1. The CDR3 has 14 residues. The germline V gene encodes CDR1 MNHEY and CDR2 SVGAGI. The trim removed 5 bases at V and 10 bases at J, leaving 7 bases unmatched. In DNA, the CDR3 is TGTGCCAGCAGTCCTACAGGGGGAGACTCACCCCTCCACTTT. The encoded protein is CASSPTGGDSPLHF.

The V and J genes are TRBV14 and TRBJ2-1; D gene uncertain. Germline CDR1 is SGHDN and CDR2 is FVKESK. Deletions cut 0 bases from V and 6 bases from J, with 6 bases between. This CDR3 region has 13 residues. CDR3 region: CASSQDSSNEQFF. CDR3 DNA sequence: TGTGCCAGCAGCCAAGATTCGAGCAATGAGCAGTTCTTC.

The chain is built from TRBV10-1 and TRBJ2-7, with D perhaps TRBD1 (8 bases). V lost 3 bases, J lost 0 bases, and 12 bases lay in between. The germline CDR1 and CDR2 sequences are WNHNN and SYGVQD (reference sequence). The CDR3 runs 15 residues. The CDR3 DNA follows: TGCGCCAGCAGTGACGGGGGGACAGGCTCCTACGAGCAGTACTTC. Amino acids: CASSDGGTGSYEQYF.

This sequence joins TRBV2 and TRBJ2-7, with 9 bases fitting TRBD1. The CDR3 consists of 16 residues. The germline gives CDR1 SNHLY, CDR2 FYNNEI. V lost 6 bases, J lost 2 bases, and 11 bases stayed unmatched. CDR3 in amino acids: CASRMGPGQGTYEQYF. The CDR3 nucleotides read TGTGCCAGCAGGATGGGTCCGGGACAGGGAACCTACGAGCAGTACTTC. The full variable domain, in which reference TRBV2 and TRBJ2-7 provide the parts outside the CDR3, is EPEVTQTPSHQVTQMGQEVILRCVPISNHLYFYWYRQILGQKVEFLVSFYNNEISEKSEIFDDQFSVERPDGSNFTLKIRSTKLEDSAMYFCASRMGPGQGTYEQYFGPGTRLTVT.

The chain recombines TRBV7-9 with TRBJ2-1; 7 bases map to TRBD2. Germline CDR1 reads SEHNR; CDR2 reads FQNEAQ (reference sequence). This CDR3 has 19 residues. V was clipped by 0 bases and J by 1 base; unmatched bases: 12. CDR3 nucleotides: TGTGCCAGCAGCTTAGCAGGTTTCAAGCGGGGCGAGTCCTACAATGAGCAGTTCTTC. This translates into CASSLAGFKRGESYNEQFF.

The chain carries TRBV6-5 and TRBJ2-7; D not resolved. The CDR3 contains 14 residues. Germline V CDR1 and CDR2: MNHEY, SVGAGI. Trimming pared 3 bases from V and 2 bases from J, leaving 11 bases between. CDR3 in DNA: TGTGCCAGCAGTTATTCCTCTCCCCCCTACGAGCAGTACTTC. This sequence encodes CASSYSSPPYEQYF.

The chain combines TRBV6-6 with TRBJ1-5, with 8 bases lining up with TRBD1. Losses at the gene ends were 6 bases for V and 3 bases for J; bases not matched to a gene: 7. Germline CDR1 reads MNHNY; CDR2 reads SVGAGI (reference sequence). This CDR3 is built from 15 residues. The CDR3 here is CASRTGTGNNQPQHF. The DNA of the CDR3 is TGTGCCAGCAGAACCGGGACAGGAAACAATCAGCCCCAGCATTTT.

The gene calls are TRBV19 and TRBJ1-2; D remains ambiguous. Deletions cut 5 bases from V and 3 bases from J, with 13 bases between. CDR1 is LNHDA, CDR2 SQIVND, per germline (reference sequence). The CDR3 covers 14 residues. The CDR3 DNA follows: TGTGCCAGTAGTGGGCCGACGGAGGACTATGGCTACACCTTC. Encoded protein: CASSGPTEDYGYTF.

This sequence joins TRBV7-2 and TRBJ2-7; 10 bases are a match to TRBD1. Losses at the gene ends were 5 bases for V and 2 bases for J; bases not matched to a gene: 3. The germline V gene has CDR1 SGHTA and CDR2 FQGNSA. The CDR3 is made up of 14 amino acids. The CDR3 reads CASSKDRGAYEQYF. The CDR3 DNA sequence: TGTGCCAGCAGCAAGGACAGGGGGGCCTACGAGCAGTACTTC.

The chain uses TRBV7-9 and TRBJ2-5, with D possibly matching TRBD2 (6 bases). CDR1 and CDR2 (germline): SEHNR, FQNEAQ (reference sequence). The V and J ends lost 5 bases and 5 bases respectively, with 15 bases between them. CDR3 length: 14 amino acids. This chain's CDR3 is CASSAGTPLETQYF. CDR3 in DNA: TGTGCCAGCAGCGCAGGGACTCCCCTTGAGACCCAGTACTTC.

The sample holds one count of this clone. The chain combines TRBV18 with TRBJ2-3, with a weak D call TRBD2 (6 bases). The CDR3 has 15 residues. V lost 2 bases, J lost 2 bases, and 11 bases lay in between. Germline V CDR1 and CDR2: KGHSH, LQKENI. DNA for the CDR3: TGTGCCAGCTCACCATCTAGCGCAGCCACAGATACGCAGTATTTT. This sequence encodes CASSPSSAATDTQYF.

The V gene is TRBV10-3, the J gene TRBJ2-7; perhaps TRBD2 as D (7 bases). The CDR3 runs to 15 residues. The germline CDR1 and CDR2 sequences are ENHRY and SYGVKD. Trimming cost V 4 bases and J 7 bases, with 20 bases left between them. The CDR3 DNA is TGTGCCATCAGTGTAGGGCGGGGGCAAAGGGAAGAGCAGTACTTC. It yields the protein CAISVGRGQREEQYF.

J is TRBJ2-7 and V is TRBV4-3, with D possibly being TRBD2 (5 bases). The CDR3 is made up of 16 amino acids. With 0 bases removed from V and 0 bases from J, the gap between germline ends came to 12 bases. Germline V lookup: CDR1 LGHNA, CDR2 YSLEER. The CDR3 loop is CASSQDRRRSSYEQYF. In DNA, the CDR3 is TGCGCCAGCAGCCAAGATAGGAGGAGGAGCTCCTACGAGCAGTACTTC.

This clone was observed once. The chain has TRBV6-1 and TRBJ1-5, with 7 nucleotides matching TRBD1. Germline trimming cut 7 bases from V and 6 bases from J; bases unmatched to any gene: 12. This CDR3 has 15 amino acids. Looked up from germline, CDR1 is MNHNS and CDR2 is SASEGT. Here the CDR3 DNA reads TGTGCCAGCAACCCCTCGAAGGGGGCACGTCAGCCCCAGCATTTT. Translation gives CASNPSKGARQPQHF.

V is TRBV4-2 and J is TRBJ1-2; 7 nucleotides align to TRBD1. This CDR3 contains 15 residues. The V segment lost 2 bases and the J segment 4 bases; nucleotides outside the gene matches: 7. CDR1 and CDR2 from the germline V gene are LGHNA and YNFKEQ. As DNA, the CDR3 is TGTGCCAGCAGCCAAAAAGAGGGGGCTCTCTATGGCTACACCTTC. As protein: CASSQKEGALYGYTF.

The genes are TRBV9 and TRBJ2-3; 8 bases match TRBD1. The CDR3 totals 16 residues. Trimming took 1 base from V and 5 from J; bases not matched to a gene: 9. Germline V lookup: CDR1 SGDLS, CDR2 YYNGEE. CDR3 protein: CASSVSLGQGIDTQYF. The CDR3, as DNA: TGTGCCAGCAGCGTAAGCCTCGGACAGGGAATAGATACGCAGTATTTT.

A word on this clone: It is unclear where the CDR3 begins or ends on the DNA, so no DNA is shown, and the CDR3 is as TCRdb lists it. This CDR3 reads CASRSVGQGASGIF. The chain has TRBV21-1 and TRBJ2-1; TRBD1 reflects the table's D call only, with no check against the DNA. TRBV21-1 is termed a pseudogene. The CDR3 is 14 residues long, counting both termini.

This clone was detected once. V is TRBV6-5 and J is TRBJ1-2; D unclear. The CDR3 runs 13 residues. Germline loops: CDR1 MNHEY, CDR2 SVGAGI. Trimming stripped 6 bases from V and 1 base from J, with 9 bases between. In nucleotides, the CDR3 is TGTGCCAGCAGCACCGGGAGTAACTATGGCTACACCTTC. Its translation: CASSTGSNYGYTF.

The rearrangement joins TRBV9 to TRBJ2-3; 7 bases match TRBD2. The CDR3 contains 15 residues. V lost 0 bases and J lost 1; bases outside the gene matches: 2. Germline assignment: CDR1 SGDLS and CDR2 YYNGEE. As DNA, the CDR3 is TGTGCCAGCAGCGTAGACAGCGGGGGCACAGATACGCAGTATTTT. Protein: CASSVDSGGTDTQYF.

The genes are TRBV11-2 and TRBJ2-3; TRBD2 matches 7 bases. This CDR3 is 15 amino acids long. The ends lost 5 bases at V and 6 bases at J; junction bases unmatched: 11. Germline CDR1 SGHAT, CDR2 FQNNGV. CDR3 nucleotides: TGTGCCAGCAGCCGAGCGGGGTTCATAGTGGATACGCAGTATTTT. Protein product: CASSRAGFIVDTQYF.

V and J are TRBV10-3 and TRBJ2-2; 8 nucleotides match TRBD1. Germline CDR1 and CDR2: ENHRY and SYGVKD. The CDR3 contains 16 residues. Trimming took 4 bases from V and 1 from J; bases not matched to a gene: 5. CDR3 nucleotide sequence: TGTGCCATCAGTGCTACCGGGACAGGGAACACCGGGGAGCTGTTTTTT. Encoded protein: CAISATGTGNTGELFF.

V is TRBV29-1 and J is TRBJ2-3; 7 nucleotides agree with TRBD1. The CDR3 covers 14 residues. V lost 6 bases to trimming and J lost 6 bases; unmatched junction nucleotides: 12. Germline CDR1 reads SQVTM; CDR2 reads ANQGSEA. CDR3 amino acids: CSVQGQSLPDTQYF. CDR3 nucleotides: TGCAGCGTCCAGGGACAGTCTCTACCGGATACGCAGTATTTT.

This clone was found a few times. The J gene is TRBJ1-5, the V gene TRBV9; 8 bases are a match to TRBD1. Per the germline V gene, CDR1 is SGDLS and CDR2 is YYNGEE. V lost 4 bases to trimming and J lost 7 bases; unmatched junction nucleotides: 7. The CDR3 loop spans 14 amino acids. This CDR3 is CASSFSGGLQPQHF. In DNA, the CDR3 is TGTGCCAGCAGCTTTTCAGGGGGCTTGCAGCCCCAGCATTTT.